One sample yielded the 2 T cell receptor beta chains listed below, sequenced in a study of T-cell memory formation after mild COVID-19. MiXCR, run by TCRdb on the 5' RACE reads, gives a single entry per CDR3 protein. Among some 250,000 distinct CDR3 sequences listed, roughly 17% were seen once. The specimen was PBMCs or a T cell subset sorted from them (not recorded which). These TCRs come from a man aged 18 to 29 who had mild COVID-19 (a few samples of this study predate the infection). Cell type and time point are not known.

V and J are TRBV12-3 or TRBV12-4 and TRBJ1-5; tentative D call: TRBD1 (6 bases). The V end was cut by 3 bases, the J end by 6 bases, with 15 bases between. The CDR3 totals 15 residues. CDR3 protein: CASSLGQGIGQPQHF. The CDR3 DNA sequence: TGTGCCAGCAGTTTGGGGCAGGGGATAGGTCAGCCCCAGCATTTT.

The CDR3 region is CATSSRAYTDTQYF. The CDR3 nucleotides read TGTGCCACCAGCAGCAGGGCCTACACAGATACGCAGTATTTT. The V and J genes are TRBV15 and TRBJ2-3, with D perhaps matching TRBD1 (5 bases). The V end was cut by 3 bases, the J end by 2 bases, with 9 bases between. The CDR3 is made up of 14 amino acids. From germline, CDR1 is LNHNV and CDR2 YYDKDF (reference sequence). The full variable domain, in which reference TRBV15 and TRBJ2-3 provide the parts outside the CDR3, is DAMVIQNPRYQVTQFGKPVTLSCSQTLNHNVMYWYQQKSSQAPKLLFHYYDKDFNNEADTPDNFQSRRPNTSFCFLDIRSPGLGDTAMYLCATSSRAYTDTQYFGPGTRLTVL.